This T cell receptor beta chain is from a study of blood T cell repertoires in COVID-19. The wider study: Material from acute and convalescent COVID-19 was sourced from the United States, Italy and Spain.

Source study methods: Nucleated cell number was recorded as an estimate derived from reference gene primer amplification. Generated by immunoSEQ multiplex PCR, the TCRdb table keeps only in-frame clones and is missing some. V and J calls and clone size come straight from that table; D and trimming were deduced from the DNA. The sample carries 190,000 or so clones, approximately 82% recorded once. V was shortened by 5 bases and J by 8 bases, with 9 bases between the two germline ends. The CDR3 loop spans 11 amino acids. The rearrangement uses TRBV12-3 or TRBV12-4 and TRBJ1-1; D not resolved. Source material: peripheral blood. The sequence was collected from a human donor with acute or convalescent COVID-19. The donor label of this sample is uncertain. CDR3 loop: CASSQLTEAFF. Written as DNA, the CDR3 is TGTGCCAGCAGTCAACTGACAGAAGCTTTCTTT.